Each of the 10 T cell receptor beta chains below was sequenced from the same sample in a study of regulatory T cells in long-lasting Graves disease. Time point described: persistent/refractory GD, antithyroid drugs over 5 years with positive TRAb. PBMC-extracted RNA yielded the TCR library. In building TCR beta libraries, iRepertoire HTBI primers were used together with Arm-PCR of CDR3 regions. A single record per CDR3 protein comes from TCRdb applying MiXCR to the multiplex PCR reads. The table records under 500,000 distinct CDR3 sequences, around 21% of them present only once. The sequences come from peripheral blood mononuclear cells (PBMCs), collected when the disease was refractory, from a patient treated with antithyroid drugs. These receptors were taken from a female donor with Graves disease.

There are many counts of this clonotype. This chain links TRBV28 with TRBJ1-1; 10 bases are shared with TRBD1. CDR3 length equals 15 residues. The germline gives CDR1 MDHEN, CDR2 SYDVKM. J gave up 3 bases and V 6 bases, and 7 bases lay outside the gene matches. The chain's CDR3 is CASSRDRGRDTEAFF. CDR3 sequence (DNA): TGTGCCAGCAGCCGAGACAGGGGGCGAGACACTGAAGCTTTCTTT.

V and J are TRBV6-1 and TRBJ2-7; 9 bases line up with TRBD1. The CDR3 spans 14 residues. V lost 7 bases, J lost 6 bases, and 10 bases stayed unmatched. The germline CDR1 and CDR2 sequences are MNHNS and SASEGT. As DNA, the CDR3 is TGTGCCAGCACAGATCGGGACAGGGTTTCCGAGCAGTACTTC. The encoded protein is CASTDRDRVSEQYF.

There are a few counts of this clonotype. This chain connects TRBV20-1 to TRBJ2-7; weak D call: TRBD2 (6 bases). Looked up from germline, CDR1 is DFQATT and CDR2 is SNEGSKA (reference sequence). The CDR3 is 15 amino acids. V lost 5 bases to trimming and J lost 5 bases, with 22 bases between them. CDR3 DNA: TGCAGTGCTCCCGACCGGGAGAGTGCTTTCAACGAGCAGTACTTC. This translates into CSAPDRESAFNEQYF.

This clonotype was detected ten times or more. This rearrangement joins TRBV7-2 to TRBJ2-7; 10 nucleotides align to TRBD2. The CDR3 length is 15 residues. V trimming: 1 base; J trimming: 3 bases; junction bases outside the gene matches: 3. Germline V CDR1 and CDR2: SGHTA, FQGNSA. CDR3 amino acids: CASSLGGLAYYEQYF. The CDR3, as DNA: TGTGCCAGCAGCTTAGGGGGACTAGCGTACTACGAGCAGTACTTC.

The rearrangement joins TRBV9 to TRBJ2-7; D not certain. The CDR3 extends over 12 amino acids. The ends were cut back, 0 bases at V and 6 bases at J, with 7 bases in the middle. The V gene's germline CDR1 is SGDLS and CDR2 YYNGEE. The CDR3: CASSVDRGEQYF. CDR3 DNA: TGTGCCAGCAGCGTAGACCGTGGCGAGCAGTACTTC.

This clonotype was recorded many times. CDR3: CASRPRSGGENTEAFF. In DNA form, the CDR3 reads TGTGCCAGCAGACCAAGGTCGGGGGGCGAGAACACTGAAGCTTTCTTT. This rearrangement joins TRBV7-2 to TRBJ1-1; D might be TRBD1 (6 bases). The V and J ends lost 6 bases and 1 base respectively, with 18 bases between them. Germline V gene data show CDR1 as SGHTA and CDR2 as FQGNSA. This CDR3 comprises 16 residues.

This clonotype turned up a few times. The chain combines TRBV30 with TRBJ2-7; TRBD2 is a possible D gene (7 bases). V lost 5 bases and J lost 3, with 14 bases in between. Germline CDR1 is GTSNPN and CDR2 is SVGIG (reference sequence). CDR3 size: 13 residues. CDR3: CAWAGAPGYEQYF. DNA of the CDR3: TGTGCCTGGGCGGGGGCCCCCGGCTACGAGCAGTACTTC.

V gene TRBV20-1 combines with J gene TRBJ2-5; 11 positions match TRBD2. CDR1 DFQATT and CDR2 SNEGSKA come from the germline V gene (reference sequence). J was trimmed by 2 bases and V by 2 bases; bases with no gene match: 13. This CDR3 region has 18 residues. The CDR3 sequence is CSARSIGTSGGPQETQYF. Here the CDR3 DNA reads TGCAGTGCTAGAAGCATCGGGACTAGCGGAGGACCGCAAGAGACCCAGTACTTC.

This clonotype came up many times. The rearrangement uses TRBV7-9 and TRBJ2-7; D not certain. CDR1 is SEHNR, CDR2 FQNEAQ, per germline (reference sequence). Trimming took off 0 bases at V and 6 bases at J, with 9 bases between the two ends. The CDR3 spans 13 residues. CDR3 bases: TGTGCCAGCAGCTTAGCGGCAGCGAGCGAGCAGTACTTC. This sequence encodes CASSLAAASEQYF.

About this clonotype: Relative to the germline gene, one junction end is altered; a read error may explain this. The CDR3, as DNA: TGTGCCAGCAGTGATCCACCCCTGGGTCAGGGTTGGGACACTGGAGCTTTCTTT. Amino acid sequence: CASSDPPLGQGWDTGAFF. The chain combines TRBV6-2 or TRBV6-3 with TRBJ1-1, with TRBD1 as a possible D gene (6 bases). This CDR3 comprises 18 residues. CDR1 is MNHEY, CDR2 SVGEGT, per germline.